One and the same sample provided the 8 T cell receptor beta chains below, sequenced in a study of cytomegalovirus exposure and HLA in healthy donors. The PCR made use of 60 Vbeta and 13 Jbeta primers. The data were produced by immunoSEQ multiplex PCR, yet TCRdb's version contains in-frame clones alone and is incomplete. The sample records tens of thousands of clones, roughly 80% being singletons. Sequencing used PBMCs. The receptors were gathered from a man aged 25 to 40 in good health and CMV-seronegative.

The V and J genes are TRBV10-2 and TRBJ2-5; the D is unclear. CDR3 length: 13 residues. Germline V gene data show CDR1 as WSHSY and CDR2 as SAAADI. The V gene lost 5 bases and the J gene lost 0 bases, with 7 bases spanning the gap. DNA of the CDR3: TGCGCCAGCAGTCGAGACAACCAAGAGACCCAGTACTTC. Its protein is CASSRDNQETQYF.

This clone was seen more than once but under ten times. Germline and junction disagree at one end, which may indicate a read error. V and J are TRBV6-5 and TRBJ2-1; 7 bases align to TRBD2. The length of the CDR3 is 16 residues. Germline CDR1 MNHEY, CDR2 SVGAGI. CDR3: CASSHSRYASGNEQFF. CDR3 sequence (DNA): TGTGCCAGCAGTCACTCCCGTTATGCTAGCGGCAATGAGCAGTTCTTC.

This chain uses TRBV6-5 with TRBJ1-2, with TRBD1 matching 11 bases. V shed 0 bases and J 5 bases; nucleotides not matched to a gene: 5. Looked up from germline, CDR1 is MNHEY and CDR2 is SVGAGI. This CDR3 is built from 16 residues. The CDR3 loop is CASSYSRDRGFYGYTF. Written as DNA, the CDR3 is TGTGCCAGCAGTTACTCCCGGGACAGGGGGTTTTATGGCTACACCTTC.

The chain uses TRBV30 and TRBJ1-2, with a tentative D call TRBD1 (6 bases). Germline V gene sequence: CDR1 GTSNPN, CDR2 SVGIG (reference sequence). The CDR3 totals 13 residues. V lost 1 base to trimming and J lost 8 bases, with 14 bases between them. The CDR3 spells CAWSAQGLVGYTF. The CDR3 nucleotides read TGTGCCTGGAGTGCCCAGGGGCTGGTCGGCTACACCTTC. The full variable domain, completed using reference TRBV30 and TRBJ1-2, is SQTIHQWPATLVQPVGSPLSLECTVEGTSNPNLYWYRQAAGRGLQLLFYSVGIGQISSEVPQNLSASRPQDRQFILSSKKLLLSDSGFYLCAWSAQGLVGYTFGSGTRLTVV.

A few counts support this clone. The chain recombines TRBV5-1 with TRBJ1-1; D ambiguous. This CDR3 has 15 amino acids. Germline V gene data show CDR1 as SGHRS and CDR2 as YFSETQ. The V gene lost 0 bases and the J gene lost 1 base, with 10 bases spanning the gap. The CDR3 region has the DNA TGCGCCAGCAGCTTGGCCGACTCATGGAACACTGAAGCTTTCTTT. Residues: CASSLADSWNTEAFF.

This clone was counted once. V gene TRBV20-1 combines with J gene TRBJ1-1, with D hard to call. CDR1 and CDR2 (germline): DFQATT, SNEGSKA (reference sequence). The CDR3 is made up of 10 amino acids. V lost 3 bases to trimming and J lost 12 bases, with 11 bases between them. CDR3 in amino acids: CSASASETFF. For the CDR3, the DNA is TGCAGTGCTAGCGCGAGTGAGACTTTCTTT.

The chain has TRBV7-8 and TRBJ2-3; 11 nucleotides align to TRBD2. This CDR3 has 16 residues. CDR1 is SGHVS and CDR2 is FQNEAQ in the germline V gene. With V trimmed by 3 bases and J by 7 bases, 9 bases remained unmatched. The CDR3 spells CASSFGVAGGDNTQYF. In nucleotides, the CDR3 is TGTGCCAGCAGCTTCGGAGTAGCGGGGGGGGATAATACGCAGTATTTT.

This clone showed up just a few times. The rearrangement uses TRBV4-3 and TRBJ1-1; D is possibly TRBD1 (6 bases). There are 14 residues in the CDR3. Germline CDR1 reads LGHNA; CDR2 reads YSLEER. The V end was cut by 1 base, the J end by 4 bases, with 10 bases between. The CDR3 DNA follows: TGCGCCAGCAGCCAAGGACTGGGGGCCACTGAAGCTTTCTTT. It codes for CASSQGLGATEAFF.